This T cell receptor (beta chain) is drawn from a study of CD8 T cells in ankylosing spondylitis. The CDR3 is 16 amino acids. J lost 6 bases, V lost 6 bases, and 10 bases had no gene match. TCRdb itself ran the 5' RACE reads through MiXCR, one entry per CDR3 protein. The sample carries around 130,000 distinct CDR3 sequences, roughly 6.6% recorded once. This clonotype was observed many times. Sequenced input: blood, either unsorted or a sorted T cell fraction (not recorded which). The clonotype originates from a male donor with ankylosing spondylitis or in good health (not recorded which). The gene calls are TRBV12-3 or TRBV12-4 and TRBJ2-1; 11 positions match TRBD2. This chain's CDR3 is CASSRSLGTSGNEQFF. The CDR3 DNA reads as TGTGCCAGCAGCCGAAGTCTCGGGACTAGCGGCAATGAGCAGTTCTTC.